This note documents a single T cell receptor beta chain sequence. Researchers put TCRalpha and TCRbeta cDNA through two nested PCRs lasting approximately 17 and 9 cycles. TCRdb re-analyzed the 5' RACE reads; it lists each CDR3 protein once, without DNA. The repertoire table contains around 380,000 distinct CDR3 sequences. The data stem from a study of monozygotic twins with inflammatory bowel disease. The TCR sequence derives from a human donor with ulcerative colitis or Crohn's disease, or a healthy co-twin of an affected twin (not recorded which). The sequenced sample was blood.

Here the CDR3 reads CASSFVTGPYEQYF. The gene calls are TRBV11-2 and TRBJ2-7. Germline loops: CDR1 SGHAT, CDR2 FQNNGV. CDR3 length: 14 amino acids.